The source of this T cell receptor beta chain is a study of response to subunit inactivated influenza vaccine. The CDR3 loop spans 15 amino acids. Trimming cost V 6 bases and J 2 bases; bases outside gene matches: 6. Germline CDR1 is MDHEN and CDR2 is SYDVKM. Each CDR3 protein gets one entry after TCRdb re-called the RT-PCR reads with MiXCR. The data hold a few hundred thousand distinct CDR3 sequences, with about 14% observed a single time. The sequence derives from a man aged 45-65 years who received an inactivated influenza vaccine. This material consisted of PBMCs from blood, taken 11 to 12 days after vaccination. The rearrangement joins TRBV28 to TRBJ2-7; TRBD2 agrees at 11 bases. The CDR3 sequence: CASRGASGGTYEQYF. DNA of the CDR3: TGTGCCAGCAGAGGTGCTAGCGGGGGGACCTACGAGCAGTACTTC.